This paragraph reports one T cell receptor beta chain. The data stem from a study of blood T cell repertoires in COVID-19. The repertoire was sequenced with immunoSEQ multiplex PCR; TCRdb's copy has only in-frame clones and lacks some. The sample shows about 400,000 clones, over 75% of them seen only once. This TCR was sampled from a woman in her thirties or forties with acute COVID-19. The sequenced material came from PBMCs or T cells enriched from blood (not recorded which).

In nucleotides, the CDR3 is TGTGCCAGCAGCGCGAGACCAGGGGAGTACGAGCAGTACTTC. Protein sequence: CASSARPGEYEQYF. The rearrangement joins TRBV11-2 to TRBJ2-7; D is possibly TRBD1 (6 bases). The V and J ends lost 5 bases and 4 bases respectively, with 15 bases between them. Germline CDR1 reads SGHAT; CDR2 reads FQNNGV. The CDR3 loop spans 14 amino acids.